The 24 T cell receptor beta chains given below trace back to one sample, sequenced in a study of Graves' ophthalmopathy and Graves' hyperthyroidism. TCR beta CDR3 amplification used RNA transcripts. Second-round multiplex PCR came after first-round RT-PCR with HTBI primers. TCRdb reprocessed the multiplex PCR reads via MiXCR and lists one record per CDR3 protein. The sample has over a million distinct CDR3 sequences; about two fifths are singletons. Material for sequencing was peripheral blood or thyroid tissue (not recorded which). These receptors were collected from an adult man with Graves' hyperthyroidism.

The chain has TRBV9 and TRBJ1-1, with a possible D match to TRBD1 (5 bases). This CDR3 region has 15 residues. V dropped 0 bases and J dropped 1 base, with 10 bases sitting between them. The germline V gene has CDR1 SGDLS and CDR2 YYNGEE. The CDR3, as DNA: TGTGCCAGCAGCGTAGGGGGCACAAAGAACACTGAAGCTTTCTTT. This translates into CASSVGGTKNTEAFF.

As to this clonotype: A read error is possible here, since a much larger clone lies one base away. J is TRBJ1-1 and V is TRBV12-3 or TRBV12-4; a weak D match, TRBD1 (5 bases). Trimming removed 5 bases at V and 0 bases at J, with 16 bases between. The CDR3 spans 16 residues. The CDR3 here is CASSKGRSNMNTEAFF. The CDR3 region has the DNA TGTGCCAGCAGTAAGGGGAGAAGTAACATGAACACTGAAGCTTTCTTT.

This clonotype showed up just a few times. The chain carries TRBV3-1 and TRBJ1-1, with 7 positions matching TRBD1. After removal of 3 bases from V and 1 base from J, the junction contained 11 bases not matched to a gene. This CDR3 is built from 17 residues. Germline lookup yields CDR1 LGHDT and CDR2 YNNKEL (reference sequence). The CDR3 bases are TGTGCCAGCAGCCAGGATCCACCGGGACAGACGAACACTGAAGCTTTCTTT. Translated: CASSQDPPGQTNTEAFF.

The chain employs TRBV25-1 and TRBJ1-1; tentative D call: TRBD1 (6 bases). Looked up from germline, CDR1 is MGHDK and CDR2 is SYGVNS. This CDR3 has 13 residues. V lost 7 bases and J lost 4, with 13 bases in between. This CDR3 is CASTQGLGTEAFF. The DNA for the CDR3 is TGTGCCAGCACTCAGGGGCTAGGCACTGAAGCTTTCTTT.

The J gene is TRBJ1-2, the V gene TRBV7-6; 12 bases match TRBD1. V dropped 5 bases and J dropped 6; count of bases not matched to a gene: 7. The CDR3 extends over 15 amino acids. Per germline, CDR1 SGHVS and CDR2 FNYEAQ. CDR3 in amino acids: CASSPRDRGPDGYTF. CDR3 DNA: TGTGCCAGCAGCCCGCGGGACAGGGGGCCCGATGGCTACACCTTC.

With regard to this clonotype: A much larger clonotype is one base distant, so this may be a read error. The chain recombines TRBV14 with TRBJ2-5; no clear D. CDR3 length: 12 residues. Germline CDR1 and CDR2: SGHDN and FVKESK. The ends were cut back, 1 base at V and 5 bases at J, with 5 bases in the middle. In DNA, the CDR3 is TGTGCCAGCAGCCAAGCTATGGAGACCCAGTACTTC. Translation: CASSQAMETQYF.

This clonotype appeared a few times. An end of the junction does not agree with germline; a read error may underlie this. This rearrangement joins TRBV7-6 to TRBJ2-2; the match to TRBD1 covers 7 bases. The germline V gene has CDR1 SGHVS and CDR2 FNYEAQ. The CDR3 totals 17 residues. The CDR3 reads CASSLAIGTDPSGELLF. Written as DNA, the CDR3 is TGTGCCAGCAGCTTAGCGATAGGGACAGATCCTTCCGGGGAGCTGCTTTTT.

The CDR3 nucleotides are TGTGCCAGCAGCTTACACGGGGGGGAGCTGTTTTTT. This sequence encodes CASSLHGGELFF. The chain uses TRBV12-3 or TRBV12-4 and TRBJ2-2; D is unresolved. CDR3 length equals 12 residues. V was clipped by 6 bases and J by 8 bases, with 10 bases between them.

This clonotype was found a few times. The chain links TRBV7-9 to TRBJ1-1; D not resolved. The CDR3 is made up of 13 amino acids. V dropped 3 bases and J dropped 6 bases, with 11 bases sitting between them. Germline V gene sequence: CDR1 SEHNR, CDR2 FQNEAQ (reference sequence). The CDR3 here is CASSLYGVSEAFF. CDR3 DNA sequence: TGTGCCAGCAGCTTGTACGGGGTATCTGAAGCTTTCTTT.

This clonotype was picked up many times. The V call is TRBV20-1, the J call TRBJ2-7; D might be TRBD1 (5 bases). V shed 7 bases and J shed 3 bases, with 13 bases lying between them. CDR1 is DFQATT and CDR2 is SNEGSKA in the germline V gene (reference sequence). This CDR3 is built from 12 residues. CDR3 in DNA: TGCAGTGGAGGTCGCAGGGACTACGAGCAGTACTTC. Its protein product is CSGGRRDYEQYF.

This clonotype was seen a few times. The chain uses TRBV12-3 or TRBV12-4 and TRBJ2-7; 7 positions agree with TRBD1. V lost 4 bases, J lost 4 bases, and 13 bases stayed unmatched. The CDR3 extends over 16 amino acids. The CDR3 nucleotides read TGTGCCAGCAGTTCCTTGGACAGGAACCTAATTTACGAGCAGTACTTC. Translated, it gives CASSSLDRNLIYEQYF.

This clonotype has at least ten counts. The gene calls are TRBV29-1 and TRBJ2-2, with no clear D. The CDR3 extends over 12 amino acids. Trimming left V 1 base short and J 8 bases short, with 8 bases between. Germline loops: CDR1 SQVTM, CDR2 ANQGSEA. The CDR3: CSVEARMGELFF. In nucleotides, the CDR3 is TGCAGCGTTGAAGCCCGAATGGGGGAGCTGTTTTTT.

Ten or more counts support this clonotype. The rearrangement joins TRBV12-3 or TRBV12-4 to TRBJ1-6; D call uncertain. This CDR3 has 12 residues. Trimming took 6 bases from V and 8 from J, leaving 8 bases between them. CDR3 protein: CASRRGDSPLHF. CDR3 DNA: TGTGCCAGCAGACGCGGCGATTCACCCCTCCACTTT.

CDR3 region: CASSQRAGLAGTGELFF. In DNA, the CDR3 is TGCGCCAGCAGCCAGAGGGCAGGTCTAGCGGGAACCGGGGAGCTGTTTTTT. The rearrangement joins TRBV4-3 to TRBJ2-2; 9 bases match TRBD2. There are 17 residues in the CDR3. The germline V gene encodes CDR1 LGHNA and CDR2 YSLEER. J was trimmed by 5 bases and V by 3 bases; bases with no gene match: 10.

A few counts support this clonotype. V gene TRBV10-3 combines with J gene TRBJ2-7, with D tentatively TRBD1 (6 bases). The V gene's germline CDR1 is ENHRY and CDR2 SYGVKD. The ends were cut back, 11 bases at V and 4 bases at J, with 12 bases in the middle. The CDR3 covers 11 residues. The CDR3 DNA reads TGTGCCGTCGGTACAGGGTACGAGCAGTACTTC. Translated: CAVGTGYEQYF.

The V gene is TRBV7-9, the J gene TRBJ1-6; D is possibly TRBD1 (5 bases). CDR1 is SEHNR and CDR2 is FQNEAQ in the germline V gene (reference sequence). This CDR3 is 16 amino acids long. V was cut by 5 bases and J by 0 bases, with 11 bases left in between. This CDR3 reads CASSARQSSYNSPLHF. CDR3 DNA sequence: TGTGCCAGCAGCGCCCGACAGAGCTCCTATAATTCACCCCTCCACTTT. Complete variable domain (other parts from reference TRBV7-9 and TRBJ1-6): DTGVSQNPRHKITKRGQNVTFRCDPISEHNRLYWYRQTLGQGPEFLTYFQNEAQLEKSRLLSDRFSAERPKGSFSTLEIQRTEQGDSAMYLCASSARQSSYNSPLHFGNGTRLTVT.

Ten or more counts support this clonotype. This sequence joins TRBV10-2 and TRBJ1-5; D is perhaps TRBD1 (5 bases). V lost 4 bases and J 6 bases, leaving 19 bases between the germline ends. CDR3 length: 16 amino acids. Per the germline V gene, CDR1 is WSHSY and CDR2 is SAAADI. In DNA form, the CDR3 reads TGCGCCAGCAGTGCCCAGACCGCTCCCGGGGGTCAGCCCCAGCATTTT. Its protein product is CASSAQTAPGGQPQHF.

The table lists this clonotype with a few counts. An end of the junction does not agree with germline; a read error may underlie this. The chain recombines TRBV20-1 with TRBJ1-5; D uncertain. The CDR3 runs 13 residues. In germline, CDR1 is DFQATT, CDR2 SNEGSKA (reference sequence). CDR3 loop: CSARKHGNQPQHF. The DNA for the CDR3 is TGCAGCGCTAGGAAGCATGGCAATCAGCCCCAGCATTTT.

The chain links TRBV7-9 to TRBJ1-2; D perhaps matches TRBD1 (6 bases). CDR3 length: 15 residues. Germline assignment: CDR1 SEHNR and CDR2 FQNEAQ (reference sequence). With 6 bases removed from V and 2 bases from J, the gap between germline ends came to 16 bases. Here the CDR3 DNA reads TGTGCCAGCAGTTCCCTCGCAGGGGCCAACTATGGCTACACCTTC. Translation gives CASSSLAGANYGYTF.

The chain recombines TRBV5-1 with TRBJ2-1, with 9 bases identical to TRBD2. The CDR3 runs to 17 residues. Germline lookup yields CDR1 SGHRS and CDR2 YFSETQ. V dropped 6 bases and J dropped 8; count of bases not matched to a gene: 18. CDR3 region: CASTLSPMRGGRDEQFF. The DNA of the CDR3 is TGCGCCAGCACCCTATCTCCGATGCGGGGGGGCCGGGATGAGCAGTTCTTC.

This clonotype was counted between two and nine times. Mismatch with germline at one junction end may stem from a read error. This chain connects TRBV5-1 to TRBJ2-5; 9 nucleotides match TRBD2. Looked up from germline, CDR1 is SGHRS and CDR2 is YFSETQ. The CDR3 consists of 15 residues. The CDR3 here is CASSYRTSVQETQYF. CDR3 coding DNA: TGTGCCAGCAGCTACCGGACTAGCGTACAAGAGACCCAGTACTTC.

The chain combines TRBV20-1 with TRBJ2-7; D may be TRBD2 (6 bases). V was cut by 8 bases and J by 6 bases, with 20 bases left in between. CDR1 is DFQATT, CDR2 SNEGSKA, per germline (reference sequence). The CDR3 runs 13 residues. This CDR3 reads CSPSVASVPEQYF. The CDR3 DNA reads TGCAGTCCTTCGGTTGCTAGCGTACCCGAGCAGTACTTC.

This clonotype was detected ten times or more. The V call is TRBV12-3 or TRBV12-4, the J call TRBJ2-7, with D possibly TRBD1 on 5 matching bases. Deletions cut 6 bases from V and 4 bases from J, with 19 bases between. The CDR3 sequence is 15 residues long. CDR3 nucleotide sequence: TGTGCCAGCAGGCAAACGTGGGGCAACGTTTACGAGCAGTACTTC. It codes for CASRQTWGNVYEQYF.

This clonotype has ten or more counts. The CDR3: CSAQTGSNEKLFF. The CDR3 DNA sequence: TGCAGTGCTCAGACAGGGTCTAATGAAAAACTGTTTTTT. This sequence joins TRBV20-1 and TRBJ1-4; 7 bases agree with TRBD1. CDR3 length: 13 amino acids. The V and J ends lost 5 bases and 3 bases, in that order; junction bases with no gene match: 3. Per germline, CDR1 DFQATT and CDR2 SNEGSKA (reference sequence).